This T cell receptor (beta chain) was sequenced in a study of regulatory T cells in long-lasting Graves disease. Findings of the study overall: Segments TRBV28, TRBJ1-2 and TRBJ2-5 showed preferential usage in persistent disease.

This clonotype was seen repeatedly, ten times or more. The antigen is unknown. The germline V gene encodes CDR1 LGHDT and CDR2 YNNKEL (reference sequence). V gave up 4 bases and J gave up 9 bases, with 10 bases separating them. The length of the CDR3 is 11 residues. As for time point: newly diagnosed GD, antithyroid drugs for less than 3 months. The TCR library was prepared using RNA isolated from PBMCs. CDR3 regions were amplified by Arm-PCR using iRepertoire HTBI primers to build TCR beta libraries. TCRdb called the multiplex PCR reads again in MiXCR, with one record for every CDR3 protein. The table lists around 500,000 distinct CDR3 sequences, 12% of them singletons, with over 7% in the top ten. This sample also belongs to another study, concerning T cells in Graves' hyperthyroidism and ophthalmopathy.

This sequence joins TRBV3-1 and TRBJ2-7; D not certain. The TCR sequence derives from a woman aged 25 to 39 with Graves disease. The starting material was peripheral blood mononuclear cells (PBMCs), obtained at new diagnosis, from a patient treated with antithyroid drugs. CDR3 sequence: CASSLGPRQYF. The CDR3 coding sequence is TGTGCCAGCAGCCTAGGCCCGCGGCAGTACTTC.